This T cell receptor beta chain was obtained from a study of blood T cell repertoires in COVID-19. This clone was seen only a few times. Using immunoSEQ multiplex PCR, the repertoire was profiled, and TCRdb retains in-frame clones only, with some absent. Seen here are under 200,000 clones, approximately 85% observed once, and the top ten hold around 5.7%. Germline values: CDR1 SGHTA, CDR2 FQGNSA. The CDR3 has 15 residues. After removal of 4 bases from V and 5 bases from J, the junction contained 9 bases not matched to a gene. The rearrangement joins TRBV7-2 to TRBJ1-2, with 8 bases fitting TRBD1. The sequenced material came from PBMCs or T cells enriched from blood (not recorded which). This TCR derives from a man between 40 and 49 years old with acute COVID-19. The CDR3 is CASSSYSTGVYGYTF. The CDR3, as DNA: TGTGCCAGCAGCTCCTACTCGACAGGGGTATATGGCTACACCTTC.